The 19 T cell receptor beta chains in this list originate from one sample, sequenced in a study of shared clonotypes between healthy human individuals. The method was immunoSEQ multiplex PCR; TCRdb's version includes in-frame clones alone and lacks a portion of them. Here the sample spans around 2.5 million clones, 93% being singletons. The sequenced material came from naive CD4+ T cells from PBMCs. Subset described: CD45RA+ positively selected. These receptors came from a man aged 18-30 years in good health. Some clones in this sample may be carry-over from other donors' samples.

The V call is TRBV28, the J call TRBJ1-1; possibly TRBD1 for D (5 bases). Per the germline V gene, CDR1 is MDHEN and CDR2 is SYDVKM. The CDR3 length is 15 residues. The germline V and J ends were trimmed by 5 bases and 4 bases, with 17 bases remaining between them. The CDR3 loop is CASSLHAVGGTEAFF. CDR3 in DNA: TGTGCCAGCAGTCTTCACGCAGTTGGGGGCACTGAAGCTTTCTTT.

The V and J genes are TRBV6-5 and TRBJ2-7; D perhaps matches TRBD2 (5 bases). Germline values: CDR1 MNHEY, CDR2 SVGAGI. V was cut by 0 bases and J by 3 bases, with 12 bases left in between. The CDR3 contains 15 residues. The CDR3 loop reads CASSYSRRFGYEQYF. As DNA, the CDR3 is TGTGCCAGCAGTTACTCCCGGAGGTTTGGCTACGAGCAGTACTTC.

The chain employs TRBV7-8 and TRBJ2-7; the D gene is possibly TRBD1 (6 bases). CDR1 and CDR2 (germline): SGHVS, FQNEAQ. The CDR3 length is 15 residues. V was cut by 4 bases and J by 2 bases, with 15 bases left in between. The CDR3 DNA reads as TGTGCCAGCAGCTCGACGACAGGAAGAGCCTACGAGCAGTACTTC. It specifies CASSSTTGRAYEQYF.

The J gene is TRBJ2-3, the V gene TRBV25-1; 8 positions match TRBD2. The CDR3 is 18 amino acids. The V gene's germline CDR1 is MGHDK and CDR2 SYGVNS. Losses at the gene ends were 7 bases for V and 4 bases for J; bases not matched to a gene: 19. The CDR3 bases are TGTGCCAGCACCAACGAAAGGGCCGGGACTAGGAGGTCAGATACGCAGTATTTT. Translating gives CASTNERAGTRRSDTQYF.

The CDR3, as DNA: TGTGCCAGCAGCTTTGGCAGCTGGGGGGATCAGCCCCAGCATTTT. It codes for CASSFGSWGDQPQHF. V usage is TRBV7-8 and J usage is TRBJ1-5; maybe TRBD1 (5 bases). The CDR3 has 15 amino acids. Germline CDR1 is SGHVS and CDR2 is FQNEAQ. V was pared by 3 bases and J by 5 bases, with 14 bases between.

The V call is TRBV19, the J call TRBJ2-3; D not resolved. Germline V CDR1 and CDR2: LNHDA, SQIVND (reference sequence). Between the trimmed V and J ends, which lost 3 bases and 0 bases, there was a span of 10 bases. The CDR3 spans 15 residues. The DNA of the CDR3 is TGTGCCAGTAGTATCTTCCGTACTAGCACAGATACGCAGTATTTT. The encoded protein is CASSIFRTSTDTQYF.

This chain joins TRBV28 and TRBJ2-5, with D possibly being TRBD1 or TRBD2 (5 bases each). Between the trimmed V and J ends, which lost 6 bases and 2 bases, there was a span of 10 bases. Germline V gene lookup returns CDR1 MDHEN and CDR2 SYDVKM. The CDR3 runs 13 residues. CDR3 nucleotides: TGTGCCAGCAGACCGGGACCACAAGAGACCCAGTACTTC. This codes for CASRPGPQETQYF.

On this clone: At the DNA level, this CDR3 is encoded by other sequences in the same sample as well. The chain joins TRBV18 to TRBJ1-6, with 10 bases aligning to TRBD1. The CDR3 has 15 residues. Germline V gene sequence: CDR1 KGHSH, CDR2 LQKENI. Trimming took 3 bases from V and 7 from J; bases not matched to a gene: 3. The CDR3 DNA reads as TGTGCCAGCTCACCGCCGGGACAGGGGAATTCACCCCTCCACTTT. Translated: CASSPPGQGNSPLHF. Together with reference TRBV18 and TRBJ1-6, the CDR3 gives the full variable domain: NAGVMQNPRHLVRRRGQEARLRCSPMKGHSHVYWYRQLPEEGLKFMVYLQKENIIDESGMPKERFSAEFPKEGPSILRIQQVVRGDSAAYFCASSPPGQGNSPLHFGNGTRLTVT.

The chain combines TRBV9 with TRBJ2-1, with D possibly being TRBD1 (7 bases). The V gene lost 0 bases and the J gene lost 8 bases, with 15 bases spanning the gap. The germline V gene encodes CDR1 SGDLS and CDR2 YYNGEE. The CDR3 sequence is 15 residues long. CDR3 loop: CASSVETGRYYEQFF. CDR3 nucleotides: TGTGCCAGCAGCGTAGAGACAGGGAGGTATTATGAGCAGTTCTTC.

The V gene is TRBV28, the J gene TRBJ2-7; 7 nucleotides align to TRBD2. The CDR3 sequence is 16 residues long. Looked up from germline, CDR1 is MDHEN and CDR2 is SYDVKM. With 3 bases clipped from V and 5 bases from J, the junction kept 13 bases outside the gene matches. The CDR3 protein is CASSLVGREKVDEQYF. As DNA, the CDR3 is TGTGCCAGCAGTTTGGTTGGGCGGGAGAAGGTCGACGAGCAGTACTTC.

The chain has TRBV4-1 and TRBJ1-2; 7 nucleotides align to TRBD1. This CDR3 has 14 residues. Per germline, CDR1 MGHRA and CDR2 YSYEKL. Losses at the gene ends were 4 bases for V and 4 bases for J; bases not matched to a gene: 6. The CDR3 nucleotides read TGCGCCAGCAGCCCCGGGGACAGAGCCTATGGCTACACCTTC. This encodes CASSPGDRAYGYTF.

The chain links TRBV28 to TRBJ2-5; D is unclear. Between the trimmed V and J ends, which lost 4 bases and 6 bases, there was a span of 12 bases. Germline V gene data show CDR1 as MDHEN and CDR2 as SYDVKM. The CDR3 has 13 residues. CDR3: CASSSDLLQTQYF. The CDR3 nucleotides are TGTGCCAGCAGTTCCGACTTGCTACAGACCCAGTACTTC. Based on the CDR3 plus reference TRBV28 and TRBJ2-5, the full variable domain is DVKVTQSSRYLVKRTGEKVFLECVQDMDHENMFWYRQDPGLGLRLIYFSYDVKMKEKGDIPEGYSVSREKKERFSLILESASTNQTSMYLCASSSDLLQTQYFGPGTRLLVL.

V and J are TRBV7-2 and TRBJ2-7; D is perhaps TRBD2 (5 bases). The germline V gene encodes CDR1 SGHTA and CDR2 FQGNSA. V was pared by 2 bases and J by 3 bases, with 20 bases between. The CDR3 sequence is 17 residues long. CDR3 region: CASSLFAGGGPNYEQYF. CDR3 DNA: TGTGCCAGCAGCTTATTTGCCGGTGGCGGGCCCAACTACGAGCAGTACTTC.

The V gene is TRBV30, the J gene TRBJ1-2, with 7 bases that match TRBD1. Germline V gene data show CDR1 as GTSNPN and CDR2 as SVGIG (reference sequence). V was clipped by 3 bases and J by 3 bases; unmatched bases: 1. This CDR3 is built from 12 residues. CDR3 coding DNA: TGTGCCTGGAGGCAGGGGGACTATGGCTACACCTTC. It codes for CAWRQGDYGYTF.

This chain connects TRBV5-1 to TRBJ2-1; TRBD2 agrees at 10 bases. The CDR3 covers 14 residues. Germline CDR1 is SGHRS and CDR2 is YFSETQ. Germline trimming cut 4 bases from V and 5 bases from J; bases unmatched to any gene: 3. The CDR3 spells CASSPSGRNNEQFF. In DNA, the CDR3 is TGCGCCAGCAGCCCTAGCGGGAGAAACAATGAGCAGTTCTTC.

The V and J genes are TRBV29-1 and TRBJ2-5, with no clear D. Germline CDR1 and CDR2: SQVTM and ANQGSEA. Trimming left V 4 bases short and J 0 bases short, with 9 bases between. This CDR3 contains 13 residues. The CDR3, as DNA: TGCAGCGTTGCTCTTCAGTACCAAGAGACCCAGTACTTC. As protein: CSVALQYQETQYF.

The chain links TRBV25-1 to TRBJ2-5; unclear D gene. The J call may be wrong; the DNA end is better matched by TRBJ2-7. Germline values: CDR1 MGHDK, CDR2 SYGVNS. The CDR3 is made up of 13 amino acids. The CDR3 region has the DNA TGTGCCAGCAGTCTTGGCGGTACCTACGAGCAGTACTTC. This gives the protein CASSLGGTYEQYF.

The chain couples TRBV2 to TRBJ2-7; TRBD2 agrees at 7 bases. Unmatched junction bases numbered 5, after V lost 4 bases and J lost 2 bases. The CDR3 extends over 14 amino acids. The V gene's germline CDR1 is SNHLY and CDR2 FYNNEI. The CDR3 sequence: CASSVEGGTYEQYF. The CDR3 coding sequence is TGTGCCAGCAGTGTGGAGGGAGGGACCTACGAGCAGTACTTC.

In DNA, the CDR3 is TGTGCCAGCAGTGAGGTCGGGAGAATCTACAATGAGCAGTTCTTC. Translation gives CASSEVGRIYNEQFF. This chain links TRBV2 with TRBJ2-1, with D maybe TRBD2 (6 bases). Trimming cost V 3 bases and J 3 bases, with 12 bases left between them. The CDR3 runs 15 residues. Germline CDR1 reads SNHLY; CDR2 reads FYNNEI. The variable domain in full, completed from reference TRBV2 and TRBJ2-1, reads EPEVTQTPSHQVTQMGQEVILRCVPISNHLYFYWYRQILGQKVEFLVSFYNNEISEKSEIFDDQFSVERPDGSNFTLKIRSTKLEDSAMYFCASSEVGRIYNEQFFGPGTRLTVL.